The present T cell receptor (beta chain) was sequenced within a study of T cell repertoires in cytomegalovirus infection. Study-wide points: Dominant in the ex vivo response were TCR beta clonotypes restricted by HLA-C and specific for CMV. Carriers of CMV and the relevant HLA type were discriminated by public TCR beta frequency.

CDR1 is SEHNR and CDR2 is FQNEAQ in the germline V gene (reference sequence). CDR3 length equals 15 residues. V lost 4 bases, J lost 8 bases, and 17 bases lay in between. A single count supports this clonotype. Its antigen is unknown. In TCRdb, the reads were re-called with MiXCR into one record per CDR3 protein. The sample records roughly 200,000 distinct CDR3 sequences, approximately 38% being singletons. The material sequenced was CD8+ T cells from cultured PBMCs, taken from culture after CMV antigen stimulation. This clonotype was obtained from a human donor in good health (CMV status not recorded). Some clones in this sample may be carry-over from other donors' samples. The V gene is TRBV7-9, the J gene TRBJ1-4; the D is unclear. The CDR3 reads CASSSLRALGEKLFF. The CDR3 DNA follows: TGTGCCAGCAGCTCCCTAAGGGCCCTGGGGGAAAAACTGTTTTTT.